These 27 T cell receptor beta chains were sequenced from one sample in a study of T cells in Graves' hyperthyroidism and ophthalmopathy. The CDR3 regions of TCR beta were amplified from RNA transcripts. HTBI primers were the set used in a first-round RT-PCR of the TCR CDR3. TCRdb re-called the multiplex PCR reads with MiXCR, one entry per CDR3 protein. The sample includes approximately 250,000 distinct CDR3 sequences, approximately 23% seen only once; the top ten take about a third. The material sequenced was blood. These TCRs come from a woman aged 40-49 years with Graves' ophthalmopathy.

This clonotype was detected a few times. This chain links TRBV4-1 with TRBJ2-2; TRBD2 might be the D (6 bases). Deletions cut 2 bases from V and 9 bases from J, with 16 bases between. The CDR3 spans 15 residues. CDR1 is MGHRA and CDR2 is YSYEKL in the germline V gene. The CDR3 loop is CASSQTGTSYRELFF. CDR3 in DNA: TGCGCCAGCAGCCAAACCGGGACTTCCTACCGGGAGCTGTTTTTT.

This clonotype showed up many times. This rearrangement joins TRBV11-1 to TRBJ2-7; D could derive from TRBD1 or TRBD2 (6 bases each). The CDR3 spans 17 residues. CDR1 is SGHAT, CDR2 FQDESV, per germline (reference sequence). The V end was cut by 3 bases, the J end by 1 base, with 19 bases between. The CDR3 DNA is TGTGCCAGCAGCTTCGTTGGAATCGGGGGCAGATCCTACGAGCAGTACTTC. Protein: CASSFVGIGGRSYEQYF.

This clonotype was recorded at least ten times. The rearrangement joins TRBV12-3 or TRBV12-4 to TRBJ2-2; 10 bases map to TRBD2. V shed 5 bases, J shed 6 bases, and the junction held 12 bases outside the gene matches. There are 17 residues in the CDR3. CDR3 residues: CASSPLAGELQAGELFF. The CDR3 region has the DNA TGTGCCAGCAGTCCCCTAGCGGGAGAGCTACAGGCCGGGGAGCTGTTTTTT.

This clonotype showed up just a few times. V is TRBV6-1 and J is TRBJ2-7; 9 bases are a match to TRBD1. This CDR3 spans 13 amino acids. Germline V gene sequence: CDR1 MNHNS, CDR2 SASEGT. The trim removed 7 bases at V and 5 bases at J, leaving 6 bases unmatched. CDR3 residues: CASTWTGDDEQYF. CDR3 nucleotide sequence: TGTGCCAGCACCTGGACAGGGGACGACGAGCAGTACTTC.

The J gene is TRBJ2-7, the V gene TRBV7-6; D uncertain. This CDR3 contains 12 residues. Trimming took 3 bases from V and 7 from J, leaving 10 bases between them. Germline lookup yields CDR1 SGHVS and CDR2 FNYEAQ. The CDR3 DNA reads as TGTGCCAGCAGCTTCTATTTCGCGGAGCAGTACTTC. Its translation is CASSFYFAEQYF.

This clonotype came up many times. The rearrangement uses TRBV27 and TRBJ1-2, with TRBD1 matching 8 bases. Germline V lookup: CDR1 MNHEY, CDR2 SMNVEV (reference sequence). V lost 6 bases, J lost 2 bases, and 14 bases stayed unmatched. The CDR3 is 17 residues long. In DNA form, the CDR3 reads TGTGCCAGCAGAATTTTCCCCGGACAGGGTGGGAACTATGGCTACACCTTC. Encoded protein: CASRIFPGQGGNYGYTF.

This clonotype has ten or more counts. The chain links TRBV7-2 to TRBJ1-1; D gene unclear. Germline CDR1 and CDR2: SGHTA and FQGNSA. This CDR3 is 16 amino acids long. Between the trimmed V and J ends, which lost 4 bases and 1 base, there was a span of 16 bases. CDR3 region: CASSSGYGPRNTEAFF. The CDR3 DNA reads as TGTGCCAGCAGCTCTGGGTACGGCCCGAGGAACACTGAAGCTTTCTTT.

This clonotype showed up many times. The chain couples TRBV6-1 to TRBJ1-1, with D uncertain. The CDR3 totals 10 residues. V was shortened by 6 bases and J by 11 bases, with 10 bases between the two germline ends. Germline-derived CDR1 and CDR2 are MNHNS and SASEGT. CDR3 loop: CASSHIGAFF. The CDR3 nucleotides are TGTGCCAGCAGCCACATCGGCGCTTTCTTT.

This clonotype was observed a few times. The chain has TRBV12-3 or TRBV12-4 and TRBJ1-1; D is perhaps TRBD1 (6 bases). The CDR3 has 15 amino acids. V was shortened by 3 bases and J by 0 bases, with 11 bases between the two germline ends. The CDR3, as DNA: TGTGCCAGCAGTTTCTGGGGGGGCATGAACACTGAAGCTTTCTTT. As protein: CASSFWGGMNTEAFF.

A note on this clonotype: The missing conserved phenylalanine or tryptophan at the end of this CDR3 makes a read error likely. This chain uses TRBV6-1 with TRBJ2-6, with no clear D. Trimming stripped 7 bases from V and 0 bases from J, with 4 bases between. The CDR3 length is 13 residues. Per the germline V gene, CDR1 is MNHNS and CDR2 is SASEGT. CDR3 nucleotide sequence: TGTGCCAGCACAACCTCTGGGGCCAACGTCCTGACTCTC. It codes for CASTTSGANVLTL.

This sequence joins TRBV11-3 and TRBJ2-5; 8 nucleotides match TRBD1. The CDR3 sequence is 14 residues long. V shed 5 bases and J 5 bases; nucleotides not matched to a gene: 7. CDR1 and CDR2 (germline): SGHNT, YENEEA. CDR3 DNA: TGTGCCAGCAGCCCCCCGGGACAGGCGGAGACCCAGTACTTC. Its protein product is CASSPPGQAETQYF.

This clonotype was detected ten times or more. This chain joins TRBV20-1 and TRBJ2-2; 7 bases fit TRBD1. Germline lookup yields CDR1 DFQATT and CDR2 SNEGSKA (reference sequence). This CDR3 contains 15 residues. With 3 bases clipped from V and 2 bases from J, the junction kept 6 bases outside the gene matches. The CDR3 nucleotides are TGCAGTGCTAGGACCGGGACAGCAAACACCGGGGAGCTGTTTTTT. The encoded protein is CSARTGTANTGELFF.

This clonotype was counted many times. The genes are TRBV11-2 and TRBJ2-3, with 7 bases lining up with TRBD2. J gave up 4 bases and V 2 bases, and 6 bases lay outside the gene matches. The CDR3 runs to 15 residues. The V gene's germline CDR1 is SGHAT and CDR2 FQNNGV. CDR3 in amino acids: CASSLYPSGSDTQYF. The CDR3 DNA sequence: TGTGCCAGCAGCTTATATCCTAGCGGCTCAGATACGCAGTATTTT. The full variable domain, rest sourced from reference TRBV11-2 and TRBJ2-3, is EAGVAQSPRYKIIEKRQSVAFWCNPISGHATLYWYQQILGQGPKLLIQFQNNGVVDDSQLPKDRFSAERLKGVDSTLKIQPAKLEDSAVYLCASSLYPSGSDTQYFGPGTRLTVL.

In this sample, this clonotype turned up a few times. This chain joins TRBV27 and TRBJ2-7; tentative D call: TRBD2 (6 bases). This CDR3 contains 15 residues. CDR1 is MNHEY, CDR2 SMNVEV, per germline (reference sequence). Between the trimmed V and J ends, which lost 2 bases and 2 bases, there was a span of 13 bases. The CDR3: CASSLTGGPPYEQYF. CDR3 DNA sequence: TGTGCCAGCAGTTTAACTGGAGGGCCACCCTACGAGCAGTACTTC.

In DNA, the CDR3 is TGTGCCAGCAATAAGCCAACGGGGGCGCTTGATGGCTACACCTTC. It translates to CASNKPTGALDGYTF. The chain recombines TRBV2 with TRBJ1-2, with D perhaps matching TRBD1 (6 bases). V shed 7 bases and J shed 6 bases, with 21 bases lying between them. The CDR3 runs 15 residues. Germline-derived CDR1 and CDR2 are SNHLY and FYNNEI.

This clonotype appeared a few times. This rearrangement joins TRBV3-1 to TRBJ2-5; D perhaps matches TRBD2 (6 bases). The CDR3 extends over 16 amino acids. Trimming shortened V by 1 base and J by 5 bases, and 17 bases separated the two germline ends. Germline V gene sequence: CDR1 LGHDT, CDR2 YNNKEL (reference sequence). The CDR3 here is CASSQALATYVETQYF. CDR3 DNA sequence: TGTGCCAGCAGCCAAGCCCTAGCGACTTACGTGGAGACCCAGTACTTC.

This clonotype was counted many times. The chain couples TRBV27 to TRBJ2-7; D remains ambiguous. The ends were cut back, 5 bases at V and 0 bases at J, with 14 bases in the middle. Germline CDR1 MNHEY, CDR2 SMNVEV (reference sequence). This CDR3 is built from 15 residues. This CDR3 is CASSPASRSSYEQYF. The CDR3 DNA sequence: TGTGCCAGCAGTCCGGCCTCCAGGAGCTCCTACGAGCAGTACTTC.

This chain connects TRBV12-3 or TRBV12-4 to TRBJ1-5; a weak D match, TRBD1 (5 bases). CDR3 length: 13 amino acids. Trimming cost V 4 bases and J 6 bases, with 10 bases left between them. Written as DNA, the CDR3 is TGTGCCAGCAGTTCGCAGGGTCGTCAGCCCCAGCATTTT. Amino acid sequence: CASSSQGRQPQHF.

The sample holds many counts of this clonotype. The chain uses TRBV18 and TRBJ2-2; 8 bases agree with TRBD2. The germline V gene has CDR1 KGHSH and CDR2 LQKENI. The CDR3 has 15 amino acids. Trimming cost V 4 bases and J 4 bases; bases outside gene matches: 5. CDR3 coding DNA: TGTGCCAGCTCACAGCGGACTAGCCCCACCGGGGAGCTGTTTTTT. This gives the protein CASSQRTSPTGELFF.

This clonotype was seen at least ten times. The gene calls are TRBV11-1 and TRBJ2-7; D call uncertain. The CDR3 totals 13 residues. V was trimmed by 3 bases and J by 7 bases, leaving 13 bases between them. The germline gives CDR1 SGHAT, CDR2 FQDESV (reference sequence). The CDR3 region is CASSFQAVGEQYF. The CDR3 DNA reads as TGTGCCAGCAGCTTCCAGGCAGTAGGGGAGCAGTACTTC.

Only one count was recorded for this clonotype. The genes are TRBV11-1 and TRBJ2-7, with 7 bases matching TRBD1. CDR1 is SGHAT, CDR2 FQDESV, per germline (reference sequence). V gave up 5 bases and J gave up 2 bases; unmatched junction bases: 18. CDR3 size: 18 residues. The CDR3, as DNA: TGTGCCAGCAGCCGCGACAGGGTGCCTCTGCATCGGCCCTACGAGCAGTACTTC. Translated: CASSRDRVPLHRPYEQYF.

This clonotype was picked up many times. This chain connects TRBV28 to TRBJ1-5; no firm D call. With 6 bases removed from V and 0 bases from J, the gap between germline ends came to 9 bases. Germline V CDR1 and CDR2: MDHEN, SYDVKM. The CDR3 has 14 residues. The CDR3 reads CASSPDYSNQPQHF. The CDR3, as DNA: TGTGCCAGCAGCCCTGACTATAGCAATCAGCCCCAGCATTTT.

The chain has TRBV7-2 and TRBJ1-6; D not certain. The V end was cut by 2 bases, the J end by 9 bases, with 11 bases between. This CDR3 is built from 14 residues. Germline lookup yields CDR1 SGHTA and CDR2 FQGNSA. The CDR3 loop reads CASSLRFVGSPLHF. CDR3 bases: TGTGCCAGCAGCTTAAGATTCGTCGGTTCACCCCTCCACTTT. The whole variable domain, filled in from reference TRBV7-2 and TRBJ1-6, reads GAGVSQSPSNKVTEKGKDVELRCDPISGHTALYWYRQSLGQGLEFLIYFQGNSAPDKSGLPSDRFSAERTGGSVSTLTIQRTQQEDSAVYLCASSLRFVGSPLHFGNGTRLTVT.

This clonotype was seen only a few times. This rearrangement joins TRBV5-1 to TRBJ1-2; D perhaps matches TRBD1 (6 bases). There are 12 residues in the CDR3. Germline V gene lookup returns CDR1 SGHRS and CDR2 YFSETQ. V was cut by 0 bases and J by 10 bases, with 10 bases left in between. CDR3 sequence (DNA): TGCGCCAGCAGCTTGGACCAGGGGATCTACACCTTC. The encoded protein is CASSLDQGIYTF.

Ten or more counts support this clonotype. The CDR3 sequence: CASSQELARQETQYF. DNA of the CDR3: TGTGCCAGCAGCCAAGAACTAGCGAGACAAGAGACCCAGTACTTC. The chain links TRBV3-1 to TRBJ2-5; 7 bases line up with TRBD2. V was pared by 0 bases and J by 2 bases, with 3 bases of the junction left unmatched. This CDR3 comprises 15 residues. Per the germline V gene, CDR1 is LGHDT and CDR2 is YNNKEL (reference sequence).

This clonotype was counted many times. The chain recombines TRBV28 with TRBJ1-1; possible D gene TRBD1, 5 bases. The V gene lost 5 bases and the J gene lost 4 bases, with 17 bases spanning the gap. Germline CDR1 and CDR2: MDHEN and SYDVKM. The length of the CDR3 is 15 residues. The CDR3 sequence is CASSPGPGRGTEAFF. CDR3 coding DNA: TGTGCCAGCAGTCCGGGGCCAGGGAGAGGCACTGAAGCTTTCTTT.

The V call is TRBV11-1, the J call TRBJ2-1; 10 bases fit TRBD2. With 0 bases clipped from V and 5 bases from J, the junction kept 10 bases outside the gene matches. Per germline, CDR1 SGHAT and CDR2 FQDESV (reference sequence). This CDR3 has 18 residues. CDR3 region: CASSLARGLATNDNEQFF. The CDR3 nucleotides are TGTGCCAGCAGCTTAGCGAGGGGACTAGCGACGAATGACAATGAGCAGTTCTTC.